Below, 18 T cell receptor beta chains from the same sample are listed, as sequenced in a study of blood T cell repertoires in COVID-19. The method was immunoSEQ multiplex PCR; TCRdb's version includes in-frame clones alone and lacks a portion of them. The data show about 200,000 clones, over 75% seen once. Sequences were obtained from peripheral blood. All receptors derive from a person between 70 and 80 years old with COVID-19, enrolled during active disease.

The V gene is TRBV23-1, the J gene TRBJ1-5; D gene uncertain. TRBV23-1 is an ORF, and what it does is uncertain. V lost 0 bases to trimming and J lost 2 bases, with 20 bases between them. The CDR3 length is 19 residues. CDR3 nucleotide sequence: TGCGCCAGCAGTCAATCTACGGAGGGATCCGGGTGTGGCAATCAGCCCCAGCATTTT. Residues: CASSQSTEGSGCGNQPQHF.

As DNA, the CDR3 is TGTGCCTGGAGTAGGGTTAGCGGGAGGTCCTACGAGCAGTACTTC. Its translation: CAWSRVSGRSYEQYF. The chain is built from TRBV30 and TRBJ2-7, with 10 bases aligning to TRBD2. The CDR3 extends over 15 amino acids. CDR1 and CDR2 from the germline V gene are GTSNPN and SVGIG (reference sequence). The J segment lost 1 base and the V segment lost 2 bases, leaving 5 bases of the junction unmatched.

CDR3 in amino acids: CASSQHTKNTEAFF. The CDR3 coding sequence is TGTGCCAGCAGCCAACACACCAAAAACACTGAAGCTTTCTTT. V is TRBV3-1 (or the pseudogene TRBV3-2) and J is TRBJ1-1; D remains unclear. This CDR3 region has 14 residues. The V end was cut by 2 bases, the J end by 2 bases, with 9 bases between. Germline V gives CDR1 LGHDT, CDR2 YNNKEL (reference sequence).

The CDR3 region has the DNA TGTGCCAGCAGCTCCATAGTCAATGAGCAGTTCTTC. This codes for CASSSIVNEQFF. This chain uses TRBV7-9 with TRBJ2-1; D gene uncertain. CDR1 and CDR2 (germline): SEHNR, FQNEAQ (reference sequence). The CDR3 runs 12 residues. V was trimmed by 4 bases and J by 6 bases, leaving 7 bases between them.

Worth noting for this clone: The junction departs from the called germline gene at one end, perhaps through a read error. The gene calls are TRBV11-2 and TRBJ2-7; 10 bases align to TRBD2. Germline V gives CDR1 SGHAT, CDR2 FQNNGV. The CDR3 runs to 15 residues. As DNA, the CDR3 is TGTGCCAACAGCTTAGTGTCTAGCGGGGGCTACGAGCAGTACTTC. Translated, it gives CANSLVSSGGYEQYF.

The genes are TRBV19 and TRBJ2-7, with TRBD2 identical over 8 bases. Germline CDR1 reads LNHDA; CDR2 reads SQIVND (reference sequence). With 5 bases clipped from V and 0 bases from J, the junction kept 3 bases outside the gene matches. The CDR3 sequence is 14 residues long. The CDR3 DNA reads TGTGCCAGTAGTCTTACTAGCGGCTCCTACGAGCAGTACTTC. This sequence encodes CASSLTSGSYEQYF.

The chain uses TRBV25-1 and TRBJ1-6; 8 bases map to TRBD1. V shed 3 bases and J 9 bases; nucleotides not matched to a gene: 10. Germline V gene data show CDR1 as MGHDK and CDR2 as SYGVNS. The CDR3 is 16 residues long. The CDR3 bases are TGTGCCAGCAGTGACTCTAACAGGGGGAGTGGTTCACCCCTCCACTTT. Residues: CASSDSNRGSGSPLHF.

This sequence joins TRBV11-2 and TRBJ2-7; 7 bases are shared with TRBD2. Germline V gives CDR1 SGHAT, CDR2 FQNNGV. The V and J ends lost 0 bases and 2 bases, in that order; junction bases with no gene match: 4. This CDR3 contains 15 residues. The CDR3 here is CASSLEQGRAYEQYF. CDR3 DNA sequence: TGTGCCAGCAGCTTAGAGCAAGGGAGGGCCTACGAGCAGTACTTC.

The sample holds a few counts of this clone. The J gene is TRBJ1-1, the V gene TRBV7-9; no reliable D call. This CDR3 spans 18 amino acids. Trimming left V 1 base short and J 4 bases short, with 22 bases between. Germline CDR1 SEHNR, CDR2 FQNEAQ (reference sequence). CDR3 amino acids: CASSLVILGREGGTEAFF. The CDR3 DNA sequence: TGTGCCAGCAGCTTAGTGATCCTTGGGCGGGAAGGAGGCACTGAAGCTTTCTTT.

This clone came up a few times. The chain combines TRBV30 with TRBJ1-5, with 7 bases identical to TRBD1. Germline CDR1 GTSNPN, CDR2 SVGIG (reference sequence). The trim removed 2 bases at V and 3 bases at J, leaving 4 bases unmatched. CDR3 length: 14 residues. DNA of the CDR3: TGTGCCTGGAGTATAGACAGGGCCAATCAGCCCCAGCATTTT. Protein: CAWSIDRANQPQHF.

This rearrangement joins TRBV15 to TRBJ1-4; possibly TRBD1 for D (5 bases). There are 15 residues in the CDR3. V lost 0 bases and J lost 5, with 10 bases in between. Germline CDR1 and CDR2: LNHNV and YYDKDF (reference sequence). CDR3 in DNA: TGTGCCACCAGCAGAGATCAGGGCAGCAATGAAAAACTGTTTTTT. It translates to CATSRDQGSNEKLFF.

Only a few counts were recorded for this clone. This rearrangement joins TRBV10-3 to TRBJ2-3, with 8 bases lining up with TRBD2. The CDR3 runs to 18 residues. The germline CDR1 and CDR2 sequences are ENHRY and SYGVKD. The V segment lost 0 bases and the J segment 0 bases; nucleotides outside the gene matches: 8. The CDR3 nucleotides are TGTGCCATCAGTGAGTCAAGGACTAGCAGAACTAGCACAGATACGCAGTATTTT. It codes for CAISESRTSRTSTDTQYF.

This clone was detected many times. This chain uses TRBV7-3 with TRBJ1-5; tentative D call: TRBD1 (5 bases). The germline V gene has CDR1 SGHTA and CDR2 FQGTGA. V shed 5 bases and J shed 0 bases, with 14 bases lying between them. CDR3 length equals 16 residues. The CDR3 spells CASSRGTVDSNQPQHF. As DNA, the CDR3 is TGTGCCAGCAGCCGCGGGACGGTAGATAGCAATCAGCCCCAGCATTTT.

J is TRBJ1-2 and V is TRBV6-2 or TRBV6-3, with D maybe TRBD1 (5 bases). V dropped 2 bases and J dropped 2 bases, with 12 bases sitting between them. Germline assignment: CDR1 MNHEY and CDR2 SVGEGT. The CDR3 has 15 amino acids. CDR3 DNA: TGTGCCAGCAGTTACCGCTCAACAGGAAACTATGGCTACACCTTC. It is translated as CASSYRSTGNYGYTF.

CDR3 nucleotide sequence: TGTGCCAGCAGTTTTGGGACAGGGGGGCGAGCTTTCTTT. Protein product: CASSFGTGGRAFF. V usage is TRBV27 and J usage is TRBJ1-1, with 11 bases lining up with TRBD1. Germline-derived CDR1 and CDR2 are MNHEY and SMNVEV (reference sequence). Trimming at V came to 3 bases and at J to 10 bases, leaving 4 bases not matched to a gene. The CDR3 consists of 13 residues.

The rearrangement uses TRBV19 and TRBJ1-4; 7 positions match TRBD1. Unmatched junction bases numbered 16, after V lost 8 bases and J lost 4 bases. The CDR3 extends over 17 amino acids. Looked up from germline, CDR1 is LNHDA and CDR2 is SQIVND (reference sequence). In DNA, the CDR3 is TGTGCCAGTCATCGGTATGGGGCACAGGGGAGTAATGAAAAACTGTTTTTT. Residues: CASHRYGAQGSNEKLFF.

The chain combines TRBV10-3 with TRBJ2-5, with 10 nucleotides matching TRBD1. Trimming took 5 bases from V and 5 from J; bases not matched to a gene: 8. Germline V CDR1 and CDR2: ENHRY, SYGVKD. This CDR3 region has 15 residues. The chain's CDR3 is CAISPGTGVLETQYF. In DNA form, the CDR3 reads TGTGCCATCAGTCCCGGGACAGGGGTGTTGGAGACCCAGTACTTC.

This rearrangement joins TRBV5-1 to TRBJ2-2; TRBD2 is a possible D gene (6 bases). The germline V gene encodes CDR1 SGHRS and CDR2 YFSETQ. There are 15 residues in the CDR3. The V end was cut by 4 bases, the J end by 6 bases, with 16 bases between. CDR3: CASSEAGTSSGELFF. In nucleotides, the CDR3 is TGCGCCAGCAGCGAAGCCGGGACTTCCTCCGGGGAGCTGTTTTTT.